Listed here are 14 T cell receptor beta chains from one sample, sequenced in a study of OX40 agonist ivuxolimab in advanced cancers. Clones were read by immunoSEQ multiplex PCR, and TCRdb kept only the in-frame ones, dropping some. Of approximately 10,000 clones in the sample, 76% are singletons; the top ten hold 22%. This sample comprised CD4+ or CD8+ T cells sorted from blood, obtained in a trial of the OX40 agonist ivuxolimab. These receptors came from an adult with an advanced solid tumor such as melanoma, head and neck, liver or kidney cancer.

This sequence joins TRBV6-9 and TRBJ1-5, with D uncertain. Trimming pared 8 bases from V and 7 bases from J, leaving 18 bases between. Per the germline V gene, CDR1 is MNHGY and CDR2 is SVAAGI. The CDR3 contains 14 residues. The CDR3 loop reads CASPQTGRKQPQHF. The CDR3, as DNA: TGTGCCAGCCCCCAAACGGGGAGAAAGCAGCCCCAGCATTTT.

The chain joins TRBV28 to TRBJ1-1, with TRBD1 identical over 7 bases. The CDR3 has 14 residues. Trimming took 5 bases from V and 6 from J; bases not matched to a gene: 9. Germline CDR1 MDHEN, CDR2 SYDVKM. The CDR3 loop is CASSPGQRISEAFF. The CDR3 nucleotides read TGTGCCAGCAGTCCGGGACAGCGGATCTCTGAAGCTTTCTTT.

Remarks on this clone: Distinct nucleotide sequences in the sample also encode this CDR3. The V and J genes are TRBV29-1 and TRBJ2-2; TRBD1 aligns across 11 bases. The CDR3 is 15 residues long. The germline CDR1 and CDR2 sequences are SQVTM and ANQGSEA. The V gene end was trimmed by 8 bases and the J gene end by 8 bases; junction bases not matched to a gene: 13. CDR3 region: CSTRLGTGGRGELFF. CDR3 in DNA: TGCAGCACCCGATTGGGGACAGGGGGTCGGGGGGAGCTGTTTTTT.

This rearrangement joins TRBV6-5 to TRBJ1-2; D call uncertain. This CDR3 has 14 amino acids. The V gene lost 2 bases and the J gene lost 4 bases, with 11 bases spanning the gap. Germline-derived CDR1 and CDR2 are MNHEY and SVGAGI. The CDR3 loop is CASSYKGLVYGYTF. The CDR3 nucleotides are TGTGCCAGCAGTTACAAAGGGCTTGTCTATGGCTACACCTTC.

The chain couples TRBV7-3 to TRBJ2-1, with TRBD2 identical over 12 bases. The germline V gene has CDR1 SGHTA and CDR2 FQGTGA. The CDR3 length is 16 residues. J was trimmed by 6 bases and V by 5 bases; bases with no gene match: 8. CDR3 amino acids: CASSPSLAGGRNEQFF. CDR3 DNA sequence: TGTGCCAGCAGCCCTTCGCTAGCGGGGGGGCGCAATGAGCAGTTCTTC.

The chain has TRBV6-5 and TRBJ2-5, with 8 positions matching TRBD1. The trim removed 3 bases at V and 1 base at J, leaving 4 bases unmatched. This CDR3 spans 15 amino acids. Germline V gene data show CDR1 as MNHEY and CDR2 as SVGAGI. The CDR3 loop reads CASSYPTGGQETQYF. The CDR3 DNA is TGTGCCAGCAGTTATCCCACAGGGGGCCAAGAGACCCAGTACTTC.

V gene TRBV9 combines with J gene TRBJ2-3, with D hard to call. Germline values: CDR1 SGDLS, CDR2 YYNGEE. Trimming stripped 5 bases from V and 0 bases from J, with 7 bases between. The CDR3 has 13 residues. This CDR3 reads CASRGRSTDTQYF. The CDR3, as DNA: TGTGCCAGCAGGGGTAGGAGCACAGATACGCAGTATTTT.

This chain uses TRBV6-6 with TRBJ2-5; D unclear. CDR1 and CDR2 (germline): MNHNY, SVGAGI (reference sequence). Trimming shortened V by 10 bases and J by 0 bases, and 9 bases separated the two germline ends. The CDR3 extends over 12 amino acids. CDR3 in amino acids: CATATDQETQYF. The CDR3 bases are TGTGCCACCGCGACCGACCAAGAGACCCAGTACTTC.

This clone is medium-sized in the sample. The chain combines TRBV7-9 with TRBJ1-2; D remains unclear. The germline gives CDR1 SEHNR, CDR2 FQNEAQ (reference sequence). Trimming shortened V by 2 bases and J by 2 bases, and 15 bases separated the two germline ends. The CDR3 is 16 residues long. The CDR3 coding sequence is TGTGCCAGCAGCTTACTCCACCGCGAAGGGAACTATGGCTACACCTTC. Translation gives CASSLLHREGNYGYTF.

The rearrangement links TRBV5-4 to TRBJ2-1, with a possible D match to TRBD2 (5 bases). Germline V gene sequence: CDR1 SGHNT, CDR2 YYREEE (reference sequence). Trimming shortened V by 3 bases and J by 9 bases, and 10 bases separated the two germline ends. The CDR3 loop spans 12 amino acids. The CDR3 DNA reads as TGTGCCAGCAGCTCCCTAGCTGGTGAGCAGTTCTTC. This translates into CASSSLAGEQFF. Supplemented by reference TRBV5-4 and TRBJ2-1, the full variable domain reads ETGVTQSPTHLIKTRGQQVTLRCSSQSGHNTVSWYQQALGQGPQFIFQYYREEENGRGNFPPRFSGLQFPNYSSELNVNALELDDSALYLCASSSLAGEQFFGPGTRLTVL.

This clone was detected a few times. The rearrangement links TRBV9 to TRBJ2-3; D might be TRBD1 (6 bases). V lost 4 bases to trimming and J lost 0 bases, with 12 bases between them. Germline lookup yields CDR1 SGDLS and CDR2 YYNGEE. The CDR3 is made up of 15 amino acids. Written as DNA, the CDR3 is TGTGCCAGCAGCCCAGGGGTCGGTAGCACAGATACGCAGTATTTT. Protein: CASSPGVGSTDTQYF. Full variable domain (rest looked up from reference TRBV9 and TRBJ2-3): DSGVTQTPKHLITATGQRVTLRCSPRSGDLSVYWYQQSLDQGLQFLIQYYNGEERAKGNILERFSAQQFPDLHSELNLSSLELGDSALYFCASSPGVGSTDTQYFGPGTRLTVL.

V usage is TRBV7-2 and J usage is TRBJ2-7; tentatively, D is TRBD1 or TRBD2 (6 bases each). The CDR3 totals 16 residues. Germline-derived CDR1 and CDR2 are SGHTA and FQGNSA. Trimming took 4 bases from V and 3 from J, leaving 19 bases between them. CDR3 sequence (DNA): TGTGCCAGCAGCTCGCCTGGGGGGCTACCCGACTACGAGCAGTACTTC. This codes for CASSSPGGLPDYEQYF.

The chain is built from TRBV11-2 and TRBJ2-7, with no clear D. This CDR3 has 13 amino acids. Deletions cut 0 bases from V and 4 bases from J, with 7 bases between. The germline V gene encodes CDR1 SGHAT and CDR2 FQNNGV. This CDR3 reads CASSLDPGYEQYF. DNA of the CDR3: TGTGCCAGCAGCTTAGACCCCGGTTACGAGCAGTACTTC.

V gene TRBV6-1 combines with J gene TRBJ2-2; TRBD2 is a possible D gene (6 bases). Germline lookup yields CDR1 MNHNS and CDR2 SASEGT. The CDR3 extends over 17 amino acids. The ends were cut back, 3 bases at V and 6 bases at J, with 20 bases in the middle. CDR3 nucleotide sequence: TGTGCCAGCAGTGATTTGGTAGCGGCGCAGTCGGCCGGGGAGCTGTTTTTT. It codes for CASSDLVAAQSAGELFF.